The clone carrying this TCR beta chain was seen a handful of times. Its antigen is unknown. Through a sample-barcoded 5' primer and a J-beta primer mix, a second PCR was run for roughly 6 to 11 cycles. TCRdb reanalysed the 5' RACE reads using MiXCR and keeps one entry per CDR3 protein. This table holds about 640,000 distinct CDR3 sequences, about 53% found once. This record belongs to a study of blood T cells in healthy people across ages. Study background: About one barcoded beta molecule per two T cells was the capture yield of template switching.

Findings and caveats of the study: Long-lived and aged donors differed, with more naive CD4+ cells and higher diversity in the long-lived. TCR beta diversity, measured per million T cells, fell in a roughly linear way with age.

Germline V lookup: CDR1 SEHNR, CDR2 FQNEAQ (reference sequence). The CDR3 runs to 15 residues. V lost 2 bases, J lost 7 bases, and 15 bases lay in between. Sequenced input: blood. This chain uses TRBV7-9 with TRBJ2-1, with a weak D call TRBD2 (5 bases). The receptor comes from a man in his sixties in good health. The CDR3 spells CASSLYGGGVNEQFF. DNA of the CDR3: TGTGCCAGCAGCTTATATGGCGGAGGTGTAAATGAGCAGTTCTTC.